This T cell receptor (beta chain) was found in a study of blood T cell repertoires in COVID-19. V lost 7 bases and J 2 bases, leaving 9 bases between the germline ends. Germline assignment: CDR1 MNHEY and CDR2 SVGAGI. The CDR3 is 12 residues long. Sequenced by immunoSEQ multiplex PCR; TCRdb stores in-frame clones only, minus some. The data hold 80,000 or so clones, with 88% observed a single time. Sequenced input: peripheral blood. The J gene is TRBJ2-7, the V gene TRBV6-5, with D possibly matching TRBD2 (5 bases). The sequence was collected from a human donor in a cohort sampled during active COVID-19. CDR3 sequence: CASTWRTYEQYF. The CDR3 region has the DNA TGTGCCAGCACCTGGAGGACCTACGAGCAGTACTTC.